This paragraph reports one TCR beta chain. Its antigen is still unknown. This sample is part of a study of radiotherapy plus CTLA-4 blockade in lung cancer. Turning to the study itself: For approximately 17% of patients, objective responses occurred, and around 31% had disease control.

The data were produced by immunoSEQ multiplex PCR, yet TCRdb's version contains in-frame clones alone and is incomplete. The table has about 33,000 clones, approximately 80% seen once; the top ten hold 20% to 25%. Study-wide points: TCR clones originating in tumors grew in number in blood after radiotherapy plus ipilimumab. Interferon-beta and early blood T cell clone dynamics reportedly predicted response best.

V trimming: 7 bases; J trimming: 1 base; junction bases outside the gene matches: 5. The CDR3 sequence is 14 residues long. Germline V CDR1 and CDR2: MNHNY, SVGAGI (reference sequence). The J gene is TRBJ2-7, the V gene TRBV6-6; 9 bases align to TRBD1. The specimen was peripheral blood, collected from a patient treated with radiotherapy plus ipilimumab. The receptor was isolated from a human donor with non-small cell lung cancer that progressed on radiotherapy plus ipilimumab. The CDR3 protein is CASNRGTGSYEQYF. The CDR3 nucleotides are TGTGCCAGCAACCGTGGGACAGGGTCCTACGAGCAGTACTTC.